A selection of T cell receptor beta chains follows, all from one sample in a study of CD4 T cells in relation to SARS-CoV-2 and coronaviruses. Using immunoSEQ multiplex PCR, the repertoire was profiled, and TCRdb retains in-frame clones only, with some absent. Found here are roughly 30,000 clones, 60% to 80% of them singletons; the top ten hold approximately 20%. No cognate antigen is known for these TCRs. Specimen: CD4+ T cells from PBMCs, cultured in vitro. Receptors originate from a human donor in good health. Both conserved end residues are part of each CDR3. The D gene is left open where the match is weak. Clone size is given for some rows only: seen once, a few or many times, or a class if the clone is expanded.

TRBV19	TRBD2	TRBJ2-1	.	TGTGCCAGTAGCCCCAGCCTAGCGGGGGCCGGGAATGAGCAGTTCTTC	CASSPSLAGAGNEQFF
TRBV18	TRBD1	TRBJ2-3	.	TGTGCCAGCTCACCGGACCAGGGGGTTACAGATACGCAGTATTTT	CASSPDQGVTDTQYF
TRBV5-8	.	TRBJ1-3	.	TGTGCCAGCAGCATCACTGGAAACACCATATATTTT	CASSITGNTIYF
TRBV29-1	TRBD2	TRBJ2-3	.	TGCAGCGTTGAAGGGGGAGGGGTTGGCACAGATACGCAGTATTTT	CSVEGGGVGTDTQYF
TRBV25-1	.	TRBJ1-2	.	TGTGCCAGCACTGTGGGGGGGTCCTATGGCTACACCTTC	CASTVGGSYGYTF
TRBV19	TRBD1	TRBJ2-2	once	TGTGCCAGTAATCTGGGACAGGGGTACACCGGGGAGCTGTTTTTT	CASNLGQGYTGELFF
TRBV3-1/TRBV3-2	TRBD1	TRBJ2-7	.	TGTGCCAGCAGCCTGGGGACAGATATTATTCCATACGAGCAGTACTTC	CASSLGTDIIPYEQYF
TRBV5-6	.	TRBJ2-3	once	TGTGCCAGCAGCTTCACAGGGTTGGGCACAGATACGCAGTATTTT	CASSFTGLGTDTQYF
TRBV7-2	.	TRBJ1-5	.	TGTGCCAGCAGCCTGGCACACAGTATTGGGCAGCCCCAGCATTTT	CASSLAHSIGQPQHF
TRBV7-9	TRBD2	TRBJ2-1	.	TGTGCCAGCGAGGCGGGACTAGGCGGTGAGCAGTTCTTC	CASEAGLGGEQFF
TRBV19	.	TRBJ1-3	.	TGTGCCAGTAGTCCACGTTCAGGTCCTCCTTATCGAAACACCATATATTTT	CASSPRSGPPYRNTIYF
TRBV3-1/TRBV3-2	.	TRBJ1-1	few	TGTGCCAGCAGCCAAGTCGGAGGGTACGTCTCTGAAGCTTTCTTT	CASSQVGGYVSEAFF
TRBV7-2	.	TRBJ2-5	.	TGTGCCAGCAGCTTAGCGGCGGAACAAGAGACCCAGTACTTC	CASSLAAEQETQYF
TRBV9	.	TRBJ1-2	.	TGTGCCAGCAGCGTAAATCCGGGCCCGAGAGTCTATGGCTACACCTTC	CASSVNPGPRVYGYTF
TRBV2	.	TRBJ2-5	.	TGTGCCAGCAGTGAAGCCCTAGGGGTGGAGACCCAGTACTTC	CASSEALGVETQYF
TRBV19	.	TRBJ2-1	.	TGTGCCAGTAGTGCCCCCTGGGAATCCTACAATGAGCAGTTCTTC	CASSAPWESYNEQFF
TRBV4-1	TRBD1	TRBJ1-2	.	TGCGCCAGCAGAAGGTCCCAGGGGGCTAACTATGGCTACACCTTC	CASRRSQGANYGYTF
TRBV4-2	.	TRBJ2-1	.	TGTGCCAGCAGCCAAGATAGTGGGGGGAATGAGCAGTTCTTC	CASSQDSGGNEQFF
TRBV7-2	.	TRBJ2-3	.	TGTGCCAGCAGCCTAGCCTACACAGATACGCAGTATTTT	CASSLAYTDTQYF
TRBV4-1	.	TRBJ1-5	.	TGCGCCAGCAGCGATTCAGGGAGGAATCAGCCCCAGCATTTT	CASSDSGRNQPQHF
TRBV7-2	.	TRBJ1-5	.	TGTGCCAGCAGCTTAAATAGTTATAGCAATCAGCCCCAGCATTTT	CASSLNSYSNQPQHF
TRBV5-1	TRBD2	TRBJ2-5	.	TGCGCCAGCAGCTCCTCACCGGGACTAGCGGGGTTCGGGGAGACCCAGTACTTC	CASSSSPGLAGFGETQYF
TRBV7-8	.	TRBJ1-1	.	TGTGCCAGCAGCTTAGAAGGACGGACAGTGAACACTGAAGCTTTCTTT	CASSLEGRTVNTEAFF
TRBV18	.	TRBJ1-1	few	TGTGCCAGCTCACCAATTCGGTCGGTCCGGGGCACTGAAGCTTTCTTT	CASSPIRSVRGTEAFF
TRBV5-8	.	TRBJ2-5	few	TGTGCCAGCAGAGCCGGGAACCCCGGTTTTGTGACCCAGTACTTC	CASRAGNPGFVTQYF
TRBV4-2	.	TRBJ2-7	.	TGTGCCAGCAGCCAGACGGAGGACAGACCCTACGAGCAGTACTTC	CASSQTEDRPYEQYF
TRBV6-5	TRBD1	TRBJ2-7	.	TGTGCCAGCAGTTATCAGCCGGGACAGGGTAACGAGCAGTACTTC	CASSYQPGQGNEQYF
TRBV19	TRBD1	TRBJ1-5	once	TGTGCCAGTAGTATTGGGACAGTCCGGCTCACGGGTCAGCCCCAGCATTTT	CASSIGTVRLTGQPQHF
TRBV20-1	.	TRBJ1-1	.	TGCAGTGTCCTCTTGAACACTGAAGCTTTCTTT	CSVLLNTEAFF
TRBV2	.	TRBJ1-6	few	TGTGCCAGCAGTGACGTGGGGGGTTCCCTCCACTTT	CASSDVGGSLHF
TRBV4-2	.	TRBJ1-6	.	TGTGCCAGCAGCCAAGCATCCGGGGCGCTCACCGGGCGTAATTCACCCCTCCACTTT	CASSQASGALTGRNSPLHF
TRBV6-6	.	TRBJ1-2	.	TGTGCCAGCAGTTACTCGACTGATGGCTACACCTTC	CASSYSTDGYTF
TRBV7-8	.	TRBJ2-7	few	TGTGCCAGCAGCTTAGGGATCTTTGGACGGGCTGGTTTTTACGAGCAGTACTTC	CASSLGIFGRAGFYEQYF
TRBV27	TRBD2	TRBJ2-3	.	TGTGCCAGCAGTTTATATTCTAGCGGGTTAGGGACAGATACGCAGTATTTT	CASSLYSSGLGTDTQYF
TRBV4-2	.	TRBJ2-3	.	TGTGCCAGCAGCCAAGATAATAGGGGGGGCACAGATACGCAGTATTTT	CASSQDNRGGTDTQYF
TRBV11-2	.	TRBJ1-1	.	TGTGCCAGCAGCCTCCGGGCGTCTGTAAACACTGAAGCTTTCTTT	CASSLRASVNTEAFF
TRBV2	TRBD2	TRBJ2-7	.	TGTGCCAGCCGGATGACGGGAGGGCCATTCGAGCAGTACTTC	CASRMTGGPFEQYF
TRBV4-3	TRBD2	TRBJ2-3	.	TGCGCCAGCAGCCATTCTCTAGCGGGAGAGGTAGATACGCAGTATTTT	CASSHSLAGEVDTQYF
TRBV9	TRBD1	TRBJ2-7	.	TGTGCCAGCAGCGTAGGCGTATCGGGACAGGTGGCCTCCGAGCAGTACTTC	CASSVGVSGQVASEQYF
TRBV7-2	.	TRBJ2-7	.	TGTGCCAGCAGCTCTTATGGGGGGCAGCAGTACTTC	CASSSYGGQQYF
TRBV3-1/TRBV3-2	.	TRBJ1-2	.	TGTGCCAGCAGCCATCGGGGGACTAACTATGGCTACACCTTC	CASSHRGTNYGYTF
TRBV6-5	.	TRBJ2-7	.	TGTGCCAGCAGTCCCGGCTGGGGGCGCAGCTACGAGCAGTACTTC	CASSPGWGRSYEQYF
TRBV5-1	.	TRBJ1-1	.	TGCGCCAGCAGCTTGCTGGGGAACACTGAAGCTTTCTTT	CASSLLGNTEAFF
TRBV7-9	.	TRBJ2-1	.	TGTGCCAGCAGCTTAGCCGGTGGTGAGCAGTTCTTC	CASSLAGGEQFF
TRBV9	.	TRBJ2-7	.	TGTGCCAGCAGCGTAGCGGCAGACCCCGAATACGAGCAGTACTTC	CASSVAADPEYEQYF
TRBV7-9	TRBD1	TRBJ1-5	.	TGTGCCAGCAGCTTAGGGACAGGCCTTAATCAGCCCCAGCATTTT	CASSLGTGLNQPQHF
TRBV5-1	.	TRBJ2-7	.	TGCGCCAGCACTCTACAGGCTTCGTCCTACGAGCAGTACTTC	CASTLQASSYEQYF
TRBV7-9	.	TRBJ2-7	.	TGTGCCAGCAGCTTAGGGGGACTTTCCTACGAGCAGTACTTC	CASSLGGLSYEQYF
TRBV29-1	TRBD1	TRBJ1-2	.	TGCAGCGTAGGACAGGGGAACTATGGCTACACCTTC	CSVGQGNYGYTF
TRBV24-1	TRBD2	TRBJ2-3	.	TGTGCCACCAGTGATTCGGGACTAGCGGGAGGGTTGGATACGCAGTATTTT	CATSDSGLAGGLDTQYF
TRBV6-1	.	TRBJ2-4	once	TGTGCCAGCAGTGAAGATGTTTTTGACTTAAACATTCAGTACTTC	CASSEDVFDLNIQYF
TRBV2	.	TRBJ2-2	few	TGTGCCAGCAGATGGTTGGCCGGGGAGCTGTTTTTT	CASRWLAGELFF
TRBV4-1	.	TRBJ1-5	few	TGCGCCAGCAGCCAAGCGTGGGAGGTTCGCCAGCCCCAGCATTTT	CASSQAWEVRQPQHF
TRBV18	TRBD2	TRBJ2-1	few	TGTGCCAGCTCACCGGGACTAGCGGGAGGGCTTGAGCAGTTCTTC	CASSPGLAGGLEQFF